A single sample is the source of the 3 T cell receptor beta chains below, sequenced in a study of a mutant IDH1 vaccine in newly diagnosed glioma. Sequenced by immunoSEQ multiplex PCR; TCRdb stores in-frame clones only, minus some. The sample has 95,000 to 120,000 clones, 90% seen once; the top ten hold 0.6% to 0.7%. The time point was: week 11, during vaccination. Doses of 300 ug of mutant IDH1 20-mer peptide were given with topical imiquimod. No antigen has been identified for these receptors. The sequencing here drew on PBMCs, taken from a glioma patient whose treatment included an IDH1 peptide vaccine. Receptor source: a woman between 50 and 59 years old with glioma.

CDR3: CASSFLLAESSYNEQFF. CDR3 DNA: TGTGCCAGCAGTTTTCTGCTAGCGGAGAGCTCCTACAATGAGCAGTTCTTC. The rearrangement uses TRBV28 and TRBJ2-1; TRBD2 agrees at 7 bases. Germline V gene sequence: CDR1 MDHEN, CDR2 SYDVKM. The CDR3 runs 17 residues. The V and J ends lost 3 bases and 0 bases, in that order; junction bases with no gene match: 8.

The V gene is TRBV10-1, the J gene TRBJ2-5, with D tentatively TRBD1 (6 bases). The CDR3 runs 13 residues. Between the trimmed V and J ends, which lost 5 bases and 2 bases, there was a span of 9 bases. CDR1 WNHNN and CDR2 SYGVQD come from the germline V gene (reference sequence). For the CDR3, the DNA is TGCGCCAGCAGTCGGGACACTCAAGAGACCCAGTACTTC. This codes for CASSRDTQETQYF.

The CDR3 loop reads CASSLWANLDTEAFF. The DNA for the CDR3 is TGTGCCAGCAGTTTATGGGCGAATTTGGACACTGAAGCTTTCTTT. This sequence joins TRBV28 and TRBJ1-1; D gene uncertain. With 0 bases removed from V and 3 bases from J, the gap between germline ends came to 11 bases. This CDR3 has 15 amino acids. Germline assignment: CDR1 MDHEN and CDR2 SYDVKM.